This is a list of T cell receptor beta chains from one sample in a study of response to subunit inactivated influenza vaccine. TCRdb reprocessed the RT-PCR reads with MiXCR, giving one entry per CDR3 protein. Counted here are some 480,000 distinct CDR3 sequences, 9.5% to 13% occurring once; the ten biggest clones make up less than 15%. This material consisted of PBMCs from blood, taken 40 to 50 days after vaccination. These receptors were collected from a man aged 50 or older who received an inactivated influenza vaccine. Each CDR3 is given without its conserved first and last residue.

CDR3aa: ASSRAGHRTEAF; j_gene: TRBJ1-1; v_gene: TRBV3-1
CDR3aa: ASSLWSYNEQF; j_gene: TRBJ2-1; v_gene: TRBV5-6
CDR3aa: ASSQEGRSSYEQY; j_gene: TRBJ2-7; v_gene: TRBV4-2
CDR3aa: SAYSGGHTEAF; j_gene: TRBJ1-1; v_gene: TRBV20-1
CDR3aa: ASSLVSGGRNSPLH; j_gene: TRBJ1-6; v_gene: TRBV7-8
CDR3aa: ASRDSGRSYEQY; j_gene: TRBJ2-7; v_gene: TRBV6-1
CDR3aa: ASSFGTSGGKEQF; j_gene: TRBJ2-1; v_gene: TRBV11-2
CDR3aa: ASSLDRPSGPAEY; j_gene: TRBJ2-7; v_gene: TRBV11-2
CDR3aa: ASSFMMTDTQY; j_gene: TRBJ2-3; v_gene: TRBV11-2
CDR3aa: SAKFRGGGTGELF; j_gene: TRBJ2-2; v_gene: TRBV20-1
CDR3aa: SVEGSREMNTEAF; j_gene: TRBJ1-1; v_gene: TRBV29-1
CDR3aa: ASRTRGLGNQPQH; j_gene: TRBJ1-5; v_gene: TRBV6-1
CDR3aa: ASSLQGYETDTQY; j_gene: TRBJ2-3; v_gene: TRBV7-2
CDR3aa: ASSVAPGTGRTSDTQY; j_gene: TRBJ2-3; v_gene: TRBV9
CDR3aa: ASSLGGGNSYEQY; j_gene: TRBJ2-7; v_gene: TRBV5-1
CDR3aa: SARPRGAASYGYT; j_gene: TRBJ1-2; v_gene: TRBV20-1
CDR3aa: ASSPPGSEQF; j_gene: TRBJ2-1; v_gene: TRBV5-1
CDR3aa: ASSPSWGDTQY; j_gene: TRBJ2-3; v_gene: TRBV27
CDR3aa: ASNRYPGTTNYNEQF; j_gene: TRBJ2-1; v_gene: TRBV7-2
CDR3aa: ASRSTSGGYRSSYNEQF; j_gene: TRBJ2-1; v_gene: TRBV27
CDR3aa: ASSLGAGGEYEQY; j_gene: TRBJ2-7; v_gene: TRBV13
CDR3aa: ASSLEVSGGEQF; j_gene: TRBJ2-1; v_gene: TRBV5-1
CDR3aa: ASRFPGSLRGANVLT; j_gene: TRBJ2-6; v_gene: TRBV7-9
CDR3aa: ASNSGGSYDQY; j_gene: TRBJ2-7; v_gene: TRBV28
CDR3aa: SGASGASSYNEQF; j_gene: TRBJ2-1; v_gene: TRBV20-1
CDR3aa: ASSKGGTGGNTEAF; j_gene: TRBJ1-1; v_gene: TRBV5-1
CDR3aa: ASSQDRGGGSYGYT; j_gene: TRBJ1-2; v_gene: TRBV4-3
CDR3aa: ASSLVWGDNEQF; j_gene: TRBJ2-1; v_gene: TRBV7-2
CDR3aa: ASSSRASGRPDTQY; j_gene: TRBJ2-3; v_gene: TRBV7-9
CDR3aa: ASSLPAVGNEKLF; j_gene: TRBJ1-4; v_gene: TRBV5-1
CDR3aa: ASSYSIFTEAF; j_gene: TRBJ1-1; v_gene: TRBV6-5
CDR3aa: ASSRTEDYGYT; j_gene: TRBJ1-2; v_gene: TRBV6-2/TRBV6-3
CDR3aa: SVRKGEGQPQH; j_gene: TRBJ1-5; v_gene: TRBV29-1
CDR3aa: ASSYSSGGAPGDEQF; j_gene: TRBJ2-1; v_gene: TRBV6-5
CDR3aa: ASSVDRNEKLF; j_gene: TRBJ1-4; v_gene: TRBV7-6
CDR3aa: ASSIYRNTEAF; j_gene: TRBJ1-1; v_gene: TRBV7-9
CDR3aa: ATSGTGAVEAF; j_gene: TRBJ1-1; v_gene: TRBV15
CDR3aa: ASSLVDTYEQY; j_gene: TRBJ2-7; v_gene: TRBV7-2
CDR3aa: ARDINQPQH; j_gene: TRBJ1-5; v_gene: TRBV3-1
CDR3aa: ASSVGTVNQPQH; j_gene: TRBJ1-5; v_gene: TRBV9
CDR3aa: ASNETPRTDTQY; j_gene: TRBJ2-3; v_gene: TRBV28
CDR3aa: ASSPTAVLAGYEQY; j_gene: TRBJ2-7; v_gene: TRBV5-8
CDR3aa: SAKTGGNTIY; j_gene: TRBJ1-3; v_gene: TRBV20-1
CDR3aa: ASSYSITVNTEAF; j_gene: TRBJ1-1; v_gene: TRBV6-5
CDR3aa: ASSQVGLADHYNEQF; j_gene: TRBJ2-1; v_gene: TRBV3-1
CDR3aa: SARRRNYGYT; j_gene: TRBJ1-2; v_gene: TRBV20-1
CDR3aa: ASSPRWTRGSYEQY; j_gene: TRBJ2-7; v_gene: TRBV11-1
CDR3aa: ASSLEGAGYEQY; j_gene: TRBJ2-7; v_gene: TRBV5-1